This TCR beta chain is from a study of shared clonotypes between healthy human individuals. The CDR3 contains 13 residues. Between the trimmed V and J ends, which lost 6 bases and 2 bases, there was a span of 8 bases. Germline V gives CDR1 MNHEY, CDR2 SVGAGI. Study-wide results and caveats: Limitation of the genetic and exposure-history diversity represented came from the few donors. Among a few donors, approximately 5% of naive CD4 clonotypes were found in common. Rarefaction gave evidence that sorted-subset sequencing remained incomplete despite large depth.

Details on this clone: Its specificity is not known. Other DNA sequences in this sample translate to the same CDR3.

Genomic DNA belonging to each subset was distributed in equal measure over several immunoSEQ plates. Sequencing was performed with immunoSEQ multiplex PCR; in TCRdb, only in-frame clones are kept and a portion is missing. The table lists 2 million to 3 million clones, roughly 93% of them singletons. This sequence joins TRBV6-5 and TRBJ1-5, with no clear D. The clonotype was recovered from a man aged 18 to 29 in good health. Some clones in this sample may be carry-over from other donors' samples. Sample: naive CD4+ T cells from PBMCs. Regarding subset: CD45RA+ positively selected. The CDR3 spells CASSRTGNQPQHF. The CDR3, as DNA: TGTGCCAGCAGCCGAACAGGCAATCAGCCCCAGCATTTT.